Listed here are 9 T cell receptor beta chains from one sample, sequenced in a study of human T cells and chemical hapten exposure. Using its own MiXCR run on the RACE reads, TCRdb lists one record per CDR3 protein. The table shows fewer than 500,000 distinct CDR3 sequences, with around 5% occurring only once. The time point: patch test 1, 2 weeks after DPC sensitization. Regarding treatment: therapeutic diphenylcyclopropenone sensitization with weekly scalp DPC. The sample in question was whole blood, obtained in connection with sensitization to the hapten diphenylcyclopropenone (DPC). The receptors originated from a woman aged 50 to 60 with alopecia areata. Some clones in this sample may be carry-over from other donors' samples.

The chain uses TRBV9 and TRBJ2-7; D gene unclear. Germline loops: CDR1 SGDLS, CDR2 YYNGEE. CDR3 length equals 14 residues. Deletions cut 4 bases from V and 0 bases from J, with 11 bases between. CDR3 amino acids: CASSPTDGSYEQYF. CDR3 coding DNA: TGTGCCAGCAGCCCAACGGACGGCTCCTACGAGCAGTACTTC. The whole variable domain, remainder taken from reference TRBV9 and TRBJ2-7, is DSGVTQTPKHLITATGQRVTLRCSPRSGDLSVYWYQQSLDQGLQFLIQYYNGEERAKGNILERFSAQQFPDLHSELNLSSLELGDSALYFCASSPTDGSYEQYFGPGTRLTVT.

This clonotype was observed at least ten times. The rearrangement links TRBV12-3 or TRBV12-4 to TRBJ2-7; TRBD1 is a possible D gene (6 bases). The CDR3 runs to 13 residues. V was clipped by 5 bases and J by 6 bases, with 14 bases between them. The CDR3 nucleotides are TGTGCCAGCAGTCCCCGTTTAGGGGGCGAGCAGTACTTC. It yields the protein CASSPRLGGEQYF.

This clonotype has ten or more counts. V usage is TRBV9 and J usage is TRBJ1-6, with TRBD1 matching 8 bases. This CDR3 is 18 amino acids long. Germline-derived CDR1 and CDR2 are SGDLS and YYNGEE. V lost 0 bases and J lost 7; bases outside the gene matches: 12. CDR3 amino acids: CASSVGSDREIGNSPLHF. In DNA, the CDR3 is TGTGCCAGCAGCGTAGGATCGGACAGGGAGATTGGGAATTCACCCCTCCACTTT.

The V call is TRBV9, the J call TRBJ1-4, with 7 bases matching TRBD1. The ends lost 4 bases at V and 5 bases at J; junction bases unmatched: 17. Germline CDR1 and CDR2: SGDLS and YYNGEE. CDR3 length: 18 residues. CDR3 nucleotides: TGTGCCAGCAGCTCCGGGACAGCGGCAGGTGCTAAGAATGAAAAACTGTTTTTT. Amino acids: CASSSGTAAGAKNEKLFF.

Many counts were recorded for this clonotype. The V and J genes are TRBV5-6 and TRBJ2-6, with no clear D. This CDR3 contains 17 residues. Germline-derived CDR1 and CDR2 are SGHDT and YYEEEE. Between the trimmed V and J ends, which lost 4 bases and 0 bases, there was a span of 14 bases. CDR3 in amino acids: CASSPYGSFSGANVLTF. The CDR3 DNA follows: TGTGCCAGCAGCCCATATGGGTCGTTCTCTGGGGCCAACGTCCTGACTTTC.

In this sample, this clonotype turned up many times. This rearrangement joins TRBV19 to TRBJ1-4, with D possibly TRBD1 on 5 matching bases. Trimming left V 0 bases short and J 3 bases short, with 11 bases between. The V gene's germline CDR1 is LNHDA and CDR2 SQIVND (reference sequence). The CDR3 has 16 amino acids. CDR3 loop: CASSIDLGRPNEKLFF. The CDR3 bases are TGTGCCAGTAGTATAGATCTGGGACGCCCTAATGAAAAACTGTTTTTT. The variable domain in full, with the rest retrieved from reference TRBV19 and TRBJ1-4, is DGGITQSPKYLFRKEGQNVTLSCEQNLNHDAMYWYRQDPGQGLRLIYYSQIVNDFQKGDIAEGYSVSREKKESFPLTVTSAQKNPTAFYLCASSIDLGRPNEKLFFGSGTQLSVL.

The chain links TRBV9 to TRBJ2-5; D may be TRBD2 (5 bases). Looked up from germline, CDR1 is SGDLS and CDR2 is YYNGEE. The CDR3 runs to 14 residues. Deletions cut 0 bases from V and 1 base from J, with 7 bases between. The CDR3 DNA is TGTGCCAGCAGCGTAGGGGGAGCCCAAGAGACCCAGTACTTC. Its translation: CASSVGGAQETQYF.

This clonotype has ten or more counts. The CDR3: CASRPGQVENEQFF. The CDR3 DNA reads TGTGCCAGCAGACCGGGACAGGTCGAGAATGAGCAGTTCTTC. This chain links TRBV28 with TRBJ2-1; TRBD1 aligns across 8 bases. Losses at the gene ends were 6 bases for V and 7 bases for J; bases not matched to a gene: 8. Germline V CDR1 and CDR2: MDHEN, SYDVKM. This CDR3 is built from 14 residues.

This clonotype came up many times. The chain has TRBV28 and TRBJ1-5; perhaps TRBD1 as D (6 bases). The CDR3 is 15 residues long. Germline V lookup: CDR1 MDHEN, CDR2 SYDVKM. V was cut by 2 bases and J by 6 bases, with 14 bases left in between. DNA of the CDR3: TGTGCCAGCAGTTTAGTCCAGGGGAGCGGTCAGCCCCAGCATTTT. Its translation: CASSLVQGSGQPQHF.